This T cell receptor (beta chain) is from a study of type 1 regulatory T cells. Background on the study: T-allo10 is an in vitro-generated, Tr1-enriched CD4 T cell product specific for alloantigen. Findings and limits, study-wide: Tr1 cells had a more restricted TCR repertoire than non-Tr1 cells.

Points on this clonotype: As yet, its antigen is unknown.

V was clipped by 3 bases and J by 4 bases; unmatched bases: 9. Germline CDR1 reads DFQATT; CDR2 reads SNEGSKA (reference sequence). The CDR3 has 15 amino acids. TCRdb reprocessed the reads with MiXCR, giving one entry per CDR3 protein. The sample carries roughly 71,000 distinct CDR3 sequences, roughly 20% recorded once. Sequenced input: cultured type 1 regulatory T (Tr1) cells, either the whole culture or a sorted fraction (not recorded which). This chain links TRBV20-1 with TRBJ2-5, with 9 bases aligning to TRBD2. This TCR was sampled from a human donor in good health. The CDR3 region has the DNA TGCAGTGCTAGTGCAGGCGGGAGGGCCACAGAGACCCAGTACTTC. It translates to CSASAGGRATETQYF.